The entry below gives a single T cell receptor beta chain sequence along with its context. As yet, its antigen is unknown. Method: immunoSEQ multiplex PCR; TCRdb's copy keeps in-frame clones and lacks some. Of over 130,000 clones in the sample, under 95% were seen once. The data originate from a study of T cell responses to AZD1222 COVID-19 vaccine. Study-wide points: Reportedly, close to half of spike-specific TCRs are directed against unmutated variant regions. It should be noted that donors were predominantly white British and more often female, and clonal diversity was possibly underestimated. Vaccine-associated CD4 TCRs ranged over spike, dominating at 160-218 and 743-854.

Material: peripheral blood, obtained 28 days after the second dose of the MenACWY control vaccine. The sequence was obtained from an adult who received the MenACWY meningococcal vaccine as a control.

CDR3 sequence: CASKRTGVYEQYF. The CDR3 nucleotides read TGTGCCAGCAAGAGGACAGGTGTCTACGAGCAGTACTTC. This sequence joins TRBV12-3 or TRBV12-4 and TRBJ2-7; 7 bases map to TRBD1. This CDR3 has 13 residues. J gave up 3 bases and V 7 bases, and 6 bases lay outside the gene matches.